The 27 T cell receptor beta chains reported below all come from one sample, sequenced in a study of cytomegalovirus exposure and HLA in healthy donors listed by TCRdb under 2017. Library construction relied on the immunoSEQ multiplex PCR assay. For the multiplex PCR, a mixture combining 60 forward primers for TCR Vbeta segments and 13 reverse primers for TCR Jbeta segments was used. The immuneACCESS repertoire file appears here via TCRdb, limited to in-frame rearrangements. These files lack a portion of the clones; in checked studies, under half of the deficit traces to unresolved V genes, and the cause of the others is not known. The table for this sample lists about 210,000 clones; around 83% of them were counted only once. Around 1.6% of the sample belongs to the ten largest clones. Sample: PBMCs. Receptor source: a man aged 40-55 years in good health and CMV-seropositive.

The chain has TRBV13 and TRBJ2-7; 12 bases line up with TRBD1. The CDR3 length is 16 residues. Looked up from germline, CDR1 is PRHDT and CDR2 is FYEKMQ (reference sequence). V lost 5 bases, J lost 7 bases, and 12 bases stayed unmatched. The CDR3 coding sequence is TGTGCCAGCAGCCTTAATCCGGGACAGGGGGCGGTTGAGCAGTACTTC. This encodes CASSLNPGQGAVEQYF. The full variable domain, with the rest looked up from reference TRBV13 and TRBJ2-7, is AAGVIQSPRHLIKEKRETATLKCYPIPRHDTVYWYQQGPGQDPQFLISFYEKMQSDKGSIPDRFSAQQFSDYHSELNMSSLELGDSALYFCASSLNPGQGAVEQYFGPGTRLTVT.

This CDR3 is CASSFTSYEQYF. The CDR3 DNA reads as TGTGCCAGCAGCTTTACTTCCTACGAGCAGTACTTC. The J gene is TRBJ2-7, the V gene TRBV7-8; D is ambiguous. The ends were cut back, 3 bases at V and 1 base at J, with 4 bases in the middle. The germline V gene has CDR1 SGHVS and CDR2 FQNEAQ. CDR3 length: 12 residues.

The rearrangement joins TRBV5-1 to TRBJ1-1; 9 positions match TRBD1. CDR1 and CDR2 (germline): SGHRS, YFSETQ. The CDR3 runs 15 residues. V lost 4 bases to trimming and J lost 7 bases; unmatched junction nucleotides: 11. CDR3 amino acids: CASSRSRGTGLEAFF. The CDR3 nucleotides read TGCGCCAGCAGCCGTTCCCGGGGGACAGGGCTTGAAGCTTTCTTT. Supplemented by reference TRBV5-1 and TRBJ1-1, the full variable domain reads KAGVTQTPRYLIKTRGQQVTLSCSPISGHRSVSWYQQTPGQGLQFLFEYFSETQRNKGNFPGRFSGRQFSNSRSEMNVSTLELGDSALYLCASSRSRGTGLEAFFGQGTRLTVV.

The rearrangement joins TRBV4-3 to TRBJ2-2; 9 bases are a match to TRBD1. The CDR3 is made up of 16 amino acids. With V trimmed by 3 bases and J by 5 bases, 7 bases remained unmatched. Germline lookup yields CDR1 LGHNA and CDR2 YSLEER. The chain's CDR3 is CASSQVATGGTGELFF. For the CDR3, the DNA is TGCGCCAGCAGCCAGGTAGCGACAGGGGGTACCGGGGAGCTGTTTTTT.

This clone was picked up one time. This sequence joins TRBV30 and TRBJ1-2; tentatively, D is TRBD1 (5 bases). Germline V gene sequence: CDR1 GTSNPN, CDR2 SVGIG (reference sequence). This CDR3 has 14 residues. V lost 4 bases, J lost 5 bases, and 17 bases lay in between. DNA for the CDR3: TGTGCCTGGATGGCGGGAGGGGCGGGTTATGGCTACACCTTC. This codes for CAWMAGGAGYGYTF.

This clone was counted only a few times. At one boundary the junction diverges from the germline segment, which might be a read error. This rearrangement joins TRBV7-9 to TRBJ1-1, with TRBD1 matching over 8 bases. Germline CDR1 and CDR2: SEHNR and FQNEAQ (reference sequence). The CDR3 length is 17 residues. CDR3 in amino acids: CSSSSKPGTGLNTEAFF. The CDR3 region has the DNA TGTTCCAGCAGCTCCAAACCCGGGACAGGACTGAACACTGAAGCTTTCTTT.

The chain couples TRBV2 to TRBJ2-4; 12 bases map to TRBD2. V shed 0 bases and J 9 bases; nucleotides not matched to a gene: 6. Looked up from germline, CDR1 is SNHLY and CDR2 is FYNNEI. The CDR3 totals 16 residues. CDR3 DNA sequence: TGTGCCAGCAGTGAAGCGAGACTAGCGGGAGATCTCATTCAGTACTTC. It is translated as CASSEARLAGDLIQYF.

This chain connects TRBV5-1 to TRBJ2-1; D might be TRBD2 (5 bases). This CDR3 is built from 13 residues. CDR1 SGHRS and CDR2 YFSETQ come from the germline V gene. The V end lost 1 base, the J end lost 6 bases, and 8 bases lay between the germline ends. The CDR3 loop reads CASSLLEGNEQFF. For the CDR3, the DNA is TGCGCCAGCAGCTTGTTAGAGGGCAATGAGCAGTTCTTC.

This chain links TRBV25-1 with TRBJ2-1; 8 bases fit TRBD2. J gave up 9 bases and V 8 bases, and 9 bases lay outside the gene matches. Germline CDR1 and CDR2: MGHDK and SYGVNS. This CDR3 is 13 amino acids long. Here the CDR3 reads CASSGLASLEQFF. CDR3 DNA sequence: TGTGCCAGCTCCGGACTAGCTAGCCTTGAGCAGTTCTTC.

CDR3 sequence (DNA): TGTGCCAGCAGTGGGGTAGCGGGAGGGGAAGATACGCAGTATTTT. Protein product: CASSGVAGGEDTQYF. The V and J genes are TRBV25-1 and TRBJ2-3, with TRBD2 identical over 11 bases. The length of the CDR3 is 15 residues. V lost 4 bases to trimming and J lost 5 bases; unmatched junction nucleotides: 5. Germline V lookup: CDR1 MGHDK, CDR2 SYGVNS.

Comments on this clone: The sample holds other DNA sequences that translate to the same CDR3. The rearrangement links TRBV6-1 to TRBJ2-5; tentatively, D is TRBD1 (6 bases). Trimming took 6 bases from V and 4 from J, leaving 12 bases between them. The CDR3 is 13 amino acids. CDR1 is MNHNS and CDR2 is SASEGT in the germline V gene. The CDR3 protein is CASRYRVGETQYF. The CDR3 DNA follows: TGTGCCAGCAGGTACAGGGTAGGAGAGACCCAGTACTTC.

The J gene is TRBJ1-1, the V gene TRBV5-1; D is possibly TRBD1 (6 bases). CDR3 length: 17 residues. Germline lookup yields CDR1 SGHRS and CDR2 YFSETQ. The V end lost 4 bases, the J end lost 1 base, and 20 bases lay between the germline ends. CDR3 residues: CASSRRGGADGNTEAFF. The CDR3 nucleotides read TGCGCCAGCAGCCGGCGAGGGGGGGCGGACGGGAACACTGAAGCTTTCTTT.

This chain uses TRBV6-6 with TRBJ2-7; 8 bases match TRBD1. CDR1 is MNHNY and CDR2 is SVGAGI in the germline V gene (reference sequence). CDR3 size: 13 residues. V trimming: 5 bases; J trimming: 6 bases; junction bases outside the gene matches: 6. The CDR3 DNA follows: TGTGCCAGCAGTGGACAGGGAACTGGCGAGCAGTACTTC. Protein: CASSGQGTGEQYF.

V and J are TRBV9 and TRBJ1-4; D is possibly TRBD1 (6 bases). CDR3 length equals 14 residues. V shed 0 bases and J shed 8 bases, with 11 bases lying between them. Germline values: CDR1 SGDLS, CDR2 YYNGEE. The CDR3 is CASSVGGGVEKLFF. DNA for the CDR3: TGTGCCAGCAGCGTAGGAGGGGGGGTGGAAAAACTGTTTTTT.

This rearrangement joins TRBV6-4 to TRBJ1-2; 7 bases are shared with TRBD1. This CDR3 has 11 residues. The germline CDR1 and CDR2 sequences are MRHNA and SNTAGT. The ends lost 8 bases at V and 11 bases at J; junction bases unmatched: 8. This CDR3 reads CASRQGDPYTF. CDR3 nucleotide sequence: TGTGCCAGCCGCCAGGGGGACCCTTACACCTTC.

Of note for this clone: Distinct nucleotide sequences in the sample also encode this CDR3. J is TRBJ1-3 and V is TRBV18, with D tentatively TRBD1 (5 bases). CDR3 length: 14 amino acids. Germline lookup yields CDR1 KGHSH and CDR2 LQKENI. V lost 2 bases to trimming and J lost 4 bases, with 9 bases between them. The CDR3 nucleotides are TGTGCCAGCTCACCAGGGCAGGGCGGAAACACCATATATTTT. Residues: CASSPGQGGNTIYF.

This chain joins TRBV27 and TRBJ2-2; 7 bases align to TRBD2. V lost 4 bases to trimming and J lost 6 bases; unmatched junction nucleotides: 5. The CDR3 runs 14 residues. Germline values: CDR1 MNHEY, CDR2 SMNVEV (reference sequence). CDR3 nucleotides: TGTGCCAGCAGTTCAGGGAGGGCGGCCGGGGAGCTGTTTTTT. This gives the protein CASSSGRAAGELFF.

This clone was observed once. The rearrangement links TRBV5-6 to TRBJ1-3; 7 bases are shared with TRBD1. This CDR3 region has 18 residues. V lost 3 bases to trimming and J lost 2 bases; unmatched junction nucleotides: 14. Germline CDR1 and CDR2: SGHDT and YYEEEE. Here the CDR3 DNA reads TGTGCCAGCAGCTCGTCAACAGGGGTCGAACGAGCTGGAAACACCATATATTTT. Translation: CASSSSTGVERAGNTIYF. The variable domain in full, completed from reference TRBV5-6 and TRBJ1-3, reads DAGVTQSPTHLIKTRGQQVTLRCSPKSGHDTVSWYQQALGQGPQFIFQYYEEEERQRGNFPDRFSGHQFPNYSSELNVNALLLGDSALYLCASSSSTGVERAGNTIYFGEGSWLTVV.

The chain recombines TRBV5-4 with TRBJ2-5; D may be TRBD2 (6 bases). The last part of the DNA fits TRBJ2-7 better; the J call may be wrong. The CDR3 contains 15 residues. In germline, CDR1 is SGHNT, CDR2 YYREEE (reference sequence). This CDR3 reads CASSQDGGSNHEQYF. In DNA, the CDR3 is TGTGCCAGCAGCCAGGATGGAGGGAGTAACCACGAGCAGTACTTC.

Concerning this clone: This same CDR3 is encoded by further DNA sequences in the sample. CDR3 nucleotides: TGCGCCAGCAGCTTAAGCGGGAGCTCCTACGAGCAGTACTTC. This sequence encodes CASSLSGSSYEQYF. V and J are TRBV5-1 and TRBJ2-7, with TRBD2 matching over 8 bases. V lost 2 bases to trimming and J lost 0 bases; unmatched junction nucleotides: 1. CDR1 SGHRS and CDR2 YFSETQ come from the germline V gene. The CDR3 covers 14 residues.

The chain recombines TRBV7-9 with TRBJ1-1; 11 bases are a match to TRBD1. There are 14 residues in the CDR3. CDR1 is SEHNR, CDR2 FQNEAQ, per germline (reference sequence). Trimming cost V 3 bases and J 7 bases; bases outside gene matches: 4. CDR3 in amino acids: CASSFGQGAVEAFF. Written as DNA, the CDR3 is TGTGCCAGCAGCTTTGGACAGGGGGCTGTTGAAGCTTTCTTT. Complete variable domain (other parts from reference TRBV7-9 and TRBJ1-1): DTGVSQNPRHKITKRGQNVTFRCDPISEHNRLYWYRQTLGQGPEFLTYFQNEAQLEKSRLLSDRFSAERPKGSFSTLEIQRTEQGDSAMYLCASSFGQGAVEAFFGQGTRLTVV.

This clone occurred once. The chain joins TRBV7-9 to TRBJ2-5; 7 bases fit TRBD2. The CDR3 consists of 14 residues. Germline loops: CDR1 SEHNR, CDR2 FQNEAQ (reference sequence). Unmatched junction bases numbered 8, after V lost 5 bases and J lost 5 bases. CDR3 in amino acids: CASSTRTRLETQYF. The CDR3 DNA is TGTGCCAGCAGCACCCGGACTAGATTGGAGACCCAGTACTTC.

The chain is built from TRBV6-1 and TRBJ1-5; possibly TRBD1 for D (5 bases). The germline V and J ends were trimmed by 4 bases and 2 bases, with 9 bases remaining between them. The length of the CDR3 is 14 residues. Germline V CDR1 and CDR2: MNHNS, SASEGT. CDR3 amino acids: CASSAWGGNQPQHF. The CDR3 DNA is TGTGCCAGCAGTGCCTGGGGGGGCAATCAGCCCCAGCATTTT.

V usage is TRBV27 and J usage is TRBJ2-5; TRBD1 matches at 7 bases. The CDR3 runs to 14 residues. The germline V gene has CDR1 MNHEY and CDR2 SMNVEV (reference sequence). With V trimmed by 9 bases and J by 5 bases, 12 bases remained unmatched. For the CDR3, the DNA is TGTGCCAGTTCGCAGGGGGTCCCCGCGGAGACCCAGTACTTC. Its protein is CASSQGVPAETQYF.

This clone appeared a single time. The CDR3 DNA sequence: TGCAGCGTGCCCGACCATAAACAGGGCCCCACAGATACGCAGTATTTT. It encodes CSVPDHKQGPTDTQYF. This chain connects TRBV29-1 to TRBJ2-3; weak D call: TRBD1 (6 bases). Germline V CDR1 and CDR2: SQVTM, ANQGSEA. CDR3 length: 16 residues. V dropped 6 bases and J dropped 2 bases, with 21 bases sitting between them.

The V gene is TRBV7-8, the J gene TRBJ2-7, with 11 bases lining up with TRBD2. The CDR3 is 15 residues long. The V gene end was trimmed by 5 bases and the J gene end by 2 bases; junction bases not matched to a gene: 5. Germline loops: CDR1 SGHVS, CDR2 FQNEAQ. This CDR3 is CASSVGLAEPYEQYF. In DNA, the CDR3 is TGTGCCAGCAGCGTGGGACTAGCGGAACCCTACGAGCAGTACTTC.

V is TRBV5-1 and J is TRBJ2-5, with D maybe TRBD2 (5 bases). V lost 4 bases and J 0 bases, leaving 13 bases between the germline ends. The CDR3 runs 15 residues. The V gene's germline CDR1 is SGHRS and CDR2 YFSETQ. In DNA form, the CDR3 reads TGCGCCAGCAGCCATGGACTGAGGTACCAAGAGACCCAGTACTTC. This gives the protein CASSHGLRYQETQYF. Based on the CDR3 plus reference TRBV5-1 and TRBJ2-5, the full variable domain is KAGVTQTPRYLIKTRGQQVTLSCSPISGHRSVSWYQQTPGQGLQFLFEYFSETQRNKGNFPGRFSGRQFSNSRSEMNVSTLELGDSALYLCASSHGLRYQETQYFGPGTRLLVL.